Listed here are 21 T cell receptor beta chains from one sample, sequenced in a study of patients and donors after allogeneic stem cell transplantation. One entry per CDR3 protein results from TCRdb running MiXCR on the RT-PCR reads. This sample has 100,000 to 130,000 distinct CDR3 sequences, with approximately 35% found just once. Sequenced material: blood, either unsorted or a sorted T cell fraction (not recorded which). Receptors were obtained from a human donor who was either an allogeneic HSCT recipient or a stem cell or donor lymphocyte infusion donor (not recorded which). It is not recorded whose cells these are; they may come from a transplant donor.

The sample holds a few counts of this clonotype. The chain uses TRBV5-5 and TRBJ1-1; D gene unclear. Trimming removed 2 bases at V and 4 bases at J, with 12 bases between. The CDR3 covers 14 residues. Germline V lookup: CDR1 SGHKS, CDR2 YYEKEE (reference sequence). This CDR3 is CASSFRRVGTEAFF. For the CDR3, the DNA is TGTGCCAGCAGCTTTCGGCGGGTAGGCACTGAAGCTTTCTTT.

The rearrangement uses TRBV20-1 and TRBJ2-3; TRBD2 agrees at 9 bases. With V trimmed by 2 bases and J by 2 bases, 11 bases remained unmatched. CDR3 length equals 17 residues. Germline CDR1 is DFQATT and CDR2 is SNEGSKA (reference sequence). The DNA of the CDR3 is TGCAGTGCTAGAATTCCCCTAGCGGGAAGAGTCACAGATACGCAGTATTTT. Translated: CSARIPLAGRVTDTQYF.

The rearrangement uses TRBV12-3 or TRBV12-4 and TRBJ2-5; D may match TRBD1 or TRBD2 (5 bases each). The CDR3 runs 16 residues. The V end lost 9 bases, the J end lost 5 bases, and 25 bases lay between the germline ends. The CDR3 loop is CASTLLGTGTFETQYF. In DNA, the CDR3 is TGTGCCAGTACCCTCCTTGGGACGGGGACGTTTGAGACCCAGTACTTC.

The chain recombines TRBV7-8 with TRBJ2-1; possibly TRBD2 for D (5 bases). Trimming took off 3 bases at V and 9 bases at J, with 18 bases between the two ends. Germline CDR1 reads SGHVS; CDR2 reads FQNEAQ. This CDR3 comprises 15 residues. The CDR3 DNA is TGTGCCAGCAGCTTCGTGGGAGTGGGGTCCGTTGAGCAGTTCTTC. Protein product: CASSFVGVGSVEQFF.

The chain is built from TRBV7-6 and TRBJ1-1; D perhaps matches TRBD1 (6 bases). The CDR3 spans 15 residues. The ends were cut back, 1 base at V and 0 bases at J, with 9 bases in the middle. CDR1 is SGHVS and CDR2 is FNYEAQ in the germline V gene. CDR3 sequence reads: CASSLVAGVNTEAFF. The CDR3 DNA follows: TGTGCCAGCAGCTTAGTTGCAGGGGTGAACACTGAAGCTTTCTTT. Looking up the rest from reference TRBV7-6 and TRBJ1-1 gives the full variable domain: GAGVSQSPRYKVTKRGQDVALRCDPISGHVSLYWYRQALGQGPEFLTYFNYEAQQDKSGLPNDRFSAERPEGSISTLTIQRTEQRDSAMYRCASSLVAGVNTEAFFGQGTRLTVV.

The chain links TRBV6-5 to TRBJ2-5; TRBD2 aligns across 9 bases. This CDR3 region has 13 residues. The V and J ends lost 6 bases and 5 bases, in that order; junction bases with no gene match: 4. Germline CDR1 is MNHEY and CDR2 is SVGAGI. In DNA, the CDR3 is TGTGCCAGCAGAGCGGGAGGAGGGGAGACCCAGTACTTC. The encoded protein is CASRAGGGETQYF.

The chain joins TRBV29-1 to TRBJ2-4; the D gene is possibly TRBD1 (7 bases). CDR3 length: 15 residues. V lost 3 bases, J lost 3 bases, and 15 bases lay in between. Looked up from germline, CDR1 is SQVTM and CDR2 is ANQGSEA. DNA for the CDR3: TGCAGCGTTGAGGAGGGGGCGCTTGGCAAAAACATTCAGTACTTC. Translated, it gives CSVEEGALGKNIQYF.

This clonotype was counted a few times. The J gene is TRBJ1-1, the V gene TRBV11-2; 7 bases line up with TRBD1. The J segment lost 5 bases and the V segment lost 3 bases, leaving 6 bases of the junction unmatched. The CDR3 covers 14 residues. Germline V gene data show CDR1 as SGHAT and CDR2 as FQNNGV. CDR3 in DNA: TGTGCCAGCAGCTTGACAGGGACGGGGACTGAAGCTTTCTTT. It is translated as CASSLTGTGTEAFF.

The sample holds a few counts of this clonotype. The chain is built from TRBV12-3 or TRBV12-4 and TRBJ2-1; D uncertain. The CDR3 spans 12 residues. Between the trimmed V and J ends, which lost 2 bases and 5 bases, there was a span of 4 bases. The CDR3 sequence is CASSLSHNEQFF. The CDR3 DNA is TGTGCCAGCAGTTTATCCCACAATGAGCAGTTCTTC.

This clonotype turned up a few times. In DNA, the CDR3 is TGTGCCACAGCGGAGGGGAGATCCTACAATGAGCAGTTCTTC. This encodes CATAEGRSYNEQFF. V and J are TRBV15 and TRBJ2-1; TRBD2 is a possible D gene (6 bases). Germline V CDR1 and CDR2: LNHNV, YYDKDF (reference sequence). The CDR3 spans 14 residues. The ends were cut back, 9 bases at V and 1 base at J, with 13 bases in the middle.

The V and J genes are TRBV7-9 and TRBJ2-1, with D tentatively TRBD2 (5 bases). Deletions cut 2 bases from V and 2 bases from J, with 10 bases between. Germline V CDR1 and CDR2: SEHNR, FQNEAQ (reference sequence). This CDR3 region has 15 residues. The CDR3 reads CASSLREYPYNEQFF. The CDR3 region has the DNA TGTGCCAGCAGCTTAAGGGAGTACCCCTACAATGAGCAGTTCTTC.

The V gene is TRBV27, the J gene TRBJ2-5, with 9 nucleotides matching TRBD1. The CDR3 runs to 16 residues. J was trimmed by 1 base and V by 5 bases; bases with no gene match: 8. Per the germline V gene, CDR1 is MNHEY and CDR2 is SMNVEV (reference sequence). CDR3: CASSPWDRAFQETQYF. CDR3 DNA: TGTGCCAGCAGTCCTTGGGACAGGGCTTTCCAAGAGACCCAGTACTTC.

V is TRBV10-3 and J is TRBJ2-7; possible D gene TRBD2, 7 bases. The CDR3 covers 13 residues. Trimming removed 6 bases from V and 6 bases from J, with 15 bases in between. Germline V lookup: CDR1 ENHRY, CDR2 SYGVKD. The DNA for the CDR3 is TGTGCCATCAGCCCGAGGGGGGGTGGCGAGCAGTACTTC. Protein: CAISPRGGGEQYF.

The chain couples TRBV15 to TRBJ1-6; 8 nucleotides agree with TRBD1. This CDR3 spans 18 amino acids. The V gene's germline CDR1 is LNHNV and CDR2 YYDKDF (reference sequence). V was clipped by 1 base and J by 0 bases; unmatched bases: 5. The CDR3 sequence is CATSRGGDRSSYNSPLHF. The DNA of the CDR3 is TGTGCCACCAGCAGAGGAGGGGACAGGAGCTCCTATAATTCACCCCTCCACTTT.

V is TRBV20-1 and J is TRBJ2-1; D gene unclear. Deletions cut 2 bases from V and 3 bases from J, with 11 bases between. Germline-derived CDR1 and CDR2 are DFQATT and SNEGSKA (reference sequence). There are 14 residues in the CDR3. CDR3 nucleotide sequence: TGCAGTGCTAGAATGCAACTCCACTACAATGAGCAGTTCTTC. Its translation is CSARMQLHYNEQFF.

This clonotype showed up just a few times. This chain joins TRBV12-3 or TRBV12-4 and TRBJ2-4; unclear D gene. The V and J ends lost 4 bases and 0 bases respectively, with 10 bases between them. The CDR3 length is 15 residues. The CDR3 loop is CASSYAGQAKNIQYF. The CDR3 nucleotides are TGTGCCAGCAGTTACGCAGGCCAAGCCAAAAACATTCAGTACTTC.

This clonotype was counted once. The chain uses TRBV19 and TRBJ2-1; 14 bases align to TRBD2. Per germline, CDR1 LNHDA and CDR2 SQIVND (reference sequence). This CDR3 comprises 18 residues. V shed 4 bases and J 4 bases; nucleotides not matched to a gene: 9. The CDR3 nucleotides read TGTGCCAGTAGTACCCCCGGACTAGCGGGAGGCGCTTACAATGAGCAGTTCTTC. This codes for CASSTPGLAGGAYNEQFF.

V and J are TRBV6-6 and TRBJ2-3; 9 nucleotides agree with TRBD2. CDR3 length equals 14 residues. Germline values: CDR1 MNHNY, CDR2 SVGAGI (reference sequence). The J segment lost 6 bases and the V segment lost 6 bases, leaving 7 bases of the junction unmatched. The CDR3 reads CASRISGSWDTQYF. The CDR3 DNA follows: TGTGCCAGCAGGATTAGCGGGAGTTGGGATACGCAGTATTTT.

The chain uses TRBV7-2 and TRBJ2-1; D remains ambiguous. Germline V gene lookup returns CDR1 SGHTA and CDR2 FQGNSA. The CDR3 is 16 amino acids. The V gene lost 2 bases and the J gene lost 0 bases, with 11 bases spanning the gap. This chain's CDR3 is CASSLITPISYNEQFF. The CDR3 nucleotides are TGTGCCAGCAGCTTAATAACTCCCATCTCCTACAATGAGCAGTTCTTC.

This clonotype occurred a few times. The rearrangement uses TRBV20-1 and TRBJ2-2, with 8 bases matching TRBD1. Germline V lookup: CDR1 DFQATT, CDR2 SNEGSKA (reference sequence). This CDR3 has 14 amino acids. The junction had 8 bases not matched to a gene; V was cut back by 4 bases and J by 7 bases. The CDR3 here is CSAIAGGPIGELFF. Here the CDR3 DNA reads TGCAGTGCTATCGCAGGGGGCCCCATCGGGGAGCTGTTTTTT.

The chain combines TRBV20-1 with TRBJ2-2; 7 bases are a match to TRBD2. Looked up from germline, CDR1 is DFQATT and CDR2 is SNEGSKA (reference sequence). V was clipped by 8 bases and J by 8 bases; unmatched bases: 8. The CDR3 consists of 12 residues. CDR3 bases: TGCAGTATTAAGCGGGATTATGGGGAGCTGTTTTTT. Translation gives CSIKRDYGELFF.